Shown below are 22 T cell receptor beta chains from a single sample sequenced in a study of cutaneous CD30+ T cell lymphoproliferative disorder and hepatitis E. The table came from immunoSEQ multiplex PCR; TCRdb's copy has only in-frame clones and leaves some out. The sample has about 1,100 clones, 86% seen once; the top ten hold around 73%. Sequencing was carried out using skin tissue. The receptor set was obtained from a human donor with a cutaneous T cell lymphoproliferative disorder associated with hepatitis E virus.

The chain links TRBV7-7 to TRBJ2-5; D call uncertain. V lost 2 bases and J 1 base, leaving 8 bases between the germline ends. The CDR3 covers 14 residues. Germline V CDR1 and CDR2: SSHAT, FNYEAQ (reference sequence). Here the CDR3 DNA reads TGTGCCAGCAGCTTAAGTTCCATCCAAGAGACCCAGTACTTC. Amino acids: CASSLSSIQETQYF.

The chain couples TRBV2 to TRBJ2-5; 12 nucleotides match TRBD1. TRBJ2-7 matches the DNA end more closely, so the J call is doubtful. The CDR3 loop spans 15 amino acids. Germline lookup yields CDR1 SNHLY and CDR2 FYNNEI. The CDR3 nucleotides read TGTGCCAGCAGTGTGGGACAGGGGGCGCGCAACGAGCAGTACTTC. Its protein product is CASSVGQGARNEQYF.

This clone is large by share. The chain combines TRBV27 with TRBJ1-5, with D unclear. V was trimmed by 4 bases and J by 7 bases, leaving 17 bases between them. The CDR3 covers 15 residues. Germline assignment: CDR1 MNHEY and CDR2 SMNVEV (reference sequence). For the CDR3, the DNA is TGTGCCAGCAGTTCCGGGCCCCAGGCGGGGCAGCCCCAGCATTTT. Its translation is CASSSGPQAGQPQHF.

In nucleotides, the CDR3 is TGTGCCAGCTCAGGGGTGGCGGTTCGATCCTACGAGCAGTACTTC. Translation: CASSGVAVRSYEQYF. V gene TRBV18 combines with J gene TRBJ2-7; D unresolved. Trimming took 5 bases from V and 1 from J, leaving 15 bases between them. Germline V lookup: CDR1 KGHSH, CDR2 LQKENI. CDR3 length: 15 residues.

This chain connects TRBV21-1 to TRBJ2-3; the DNA was not compared with TRBD2, the D call given in the table. TRBV21-1 is a recognized pseudogene. The CDR3 is 18 residues long. The CDR3 region has the DNA TGTGCCAGCAGCGGGACTAGGGGCACTAGCCCAGACACAGATACGCAGTATTTT. This translates into CASSGTRGTSPDTDTQYF.

The chain joins TRBV28 to TRBJ2-7; 11 bases align to TRBD2. CDR3 length: 18 residues. Germline lookup yields CDR1 MDHEN and CDR2 SYDVKM. Trimming at V came to 8 bases and at J to 7 bases, leaving 22 bases not matched to a gene. CDR3 protein: CASLDSGTSGSTTWEQYF. The CDR3 coding sequence is TGTGCCAGCCTCGATTCCGGGACTAGCGGAAGTACGACGTGGGAGCAGTACTTC.

The rearrangement uses TRBV5-5 and TRBJ2-7; TRBD1 is a possible D gene (5 bases). The CDR3 has 15 residues. Germline CDR1 SGHKS, CDR2 YYEKEE (reference sequence). Deletions cut 0 bases from V and 1 base from J, with 11 bases between. CDR3 loop: CASSLGQSISYEQYF. The CDR3 DNA is TGTGCCAGCAGCTTGGGACAGAGTATATCCTACGAGCAGTACTTC. Full variable domain (outside the CDR3, taken from reference TRBV5-5 and TRBJ2-7): DAGVTQSPTHLIKTRGQQVTLRCSPISGHKSVSWYQQVLGQGPQFIFQYYEKEERGRGNFPDRFSARQFPNYSSELNVNALLLGDSALYLCASSLGQSISYEQYFGPGTRLTVT.

In this sample, this clone turned up once. The rearrangement links TRBV29-1 to TRBJ2-7; 8 positions agree with TRBD2. In germline, CDR1 is SQVTM, CDR2 ANQGSEA. The J segment lost 2 bases and the V segment lost 5 bases, leaving 8 bases of the junction unmatched. CDR3 size: 14 residues. The CDR3 DNA sequence: TGCAGCGTTATACTAGCGGAGACTACCTACGAGCAGTACTTC. Translating gives CSVILAETTYEQYF.

This clone is a singleton in its sample. This rearrangement joins TRBV5-4 to TRBJ1-1; D may be TRBD1 (6 bases). The CDR3 runs to 13 residues. The germline gives CDR1 SGHNT, CDR2 YYREEE (reference sequence). V lost 1 base to trimming and J lost 4 bases, with 8 bases between them. The CDR3 region is CASSLRGVTEAFF. DNA of the CDR3: TGTGCCAGCAGCTTGAGGGGGGTCACTGAAGCTTTCTTT.

V and J are TRBV4-3 and TRBJ2-5; the D gene is possibly TRBD2 (6 bases). The CDR3 extends over 13 amino acids. V lost 0 bases and J 5 bases, leaving 7 bases between the germline ends. Germline V gene sequence: CDR1 LGHNA, CDR2 YSLEER. The CDR3 spells CASSQDRGETQYF. The CDR3 bases are TGCGCCAGCAGCCAAGACCGGGGGGAGACCCAGTACTTC.

The chain links TRBV10-3 to TRBJ2-1; D assignment may be TRBD1 or TRBD2 (5 bases each). Germline assignment: CDR1 ENHRY and CDR2 SYGVKD. V was pared by 2 bases and J by 9 bases, with 14 bases between. The CDR3 spans 14 residues. The chain's CDR3 is CAISEEGMASEQFF. DNA of the CDR3: TGTGCCATCAGTGAGGAGGGGATGGCTAGTGAGCAGTTCTTC.

This clone was detected a few times. The rearrangement uses TRBV7-6 and TRBJ2-1, with D possibly matching TRBD2 (5 bases). CDR1 is SGHVS and CDR2 is FNYEAQ in the germline V gene. CDR3 size: 12 residues. V was trimmed by 6 bases and J by 7 bases, leaving 10 bases between them. This CDR3 is CASSHSGNEQFF. For the CDR3, the DNA is TGTGCCAGCAGTCACTCGGGGAATGAGCAGTTCTTC.

The rearrangement links TRBV5-4 to TRBJ1-1, with D tentatively TRBD1 (6 bases). The ends were cut back, 4 bases at V and 6 bases at J, with 19 bases in the middle. Germline V CDR1 and CDR2: SGHNT, YYREEE (reference sequence). The CDR3 covers 15 residues. The CDR3 protein is CASSRIAGTTAEAFF. CDR3 in DNA: TGTGCCAGCAGCCGAATAGCCGGGACAACAGCTGAAGCTTTCTTT.

The rearrangement uses TRBV29-1 and TRBJ1-1, with 7 bases matching TRBD1. The V gene end was trimmed by 4 bases and the J gene end by 5 bases; junction bases not matched to a gene: 22. In germline, CDR1 is SQVTM, CDR2 ANQGSEA. The CDR3 is 18 residues long. The CDR3 protein is CSVVSAPSSGQAGTEAFF. The CDR3 DNA sequence: TGCAGCGTTGTCTCCGCTCCGTCGTCTGGACAGGCTGGGACTGAAGCTTTCTTT.

To note about this clone: Sequence at one end of the junction differs from germline and may be a read error. Other nucleotide sequences from this sample produce the same CDR3. The genes are TRBV4-3 and TRBJ2-2; either TRBD1 or TRBD2 may fit D (5 bases each). This CDR3 contains 15 residues. Germline V lookup: CDR1 LGHNA, CDR2 YSLEER. Here the CDR3 DNA reads TGCGCCAGTAGCCAAGATAGTGGGGGTACCGGGGAGCTGTTTTTT. The encoded protein is CASSQDSGGTGELFF.

This chain connects TRBV5-4 to TRBJ1-4; D not resolved. The length of the CDR3 is 13 residues. V lost 1 base and J lost 4, with 5 bases in between. The germline gives CDR1 SGHNT, CDR2 YYREEE (reference sequence). CDR3 in amino acids: CASSLSLNEKLFF. DNA of the CDR3: TGTGCCAGCAGCTTGTCACTTAATGAAAAACTGTTTTTT.

The chain has TRBV27 and TRBJ2-5; D is tentatively TRBD1 or TRBD2 (7 bases each). Germline assignment: CDR1 MNHEY and CDR2 SMNVEV (reference sequence). V was trimmed by 0 bases and J by 1 base, leaving 15 bases between them. This CDR3 is built from 17 residues. The CDR3 coding sequence is TGTGCCAGCAGTTTATCAGGGAGGGGGCCCCCCCAAGAGACCCAGTACTTC. Translating gives CASSLSGRGPPQETQYF.

This clone has just one count. V gene TRBV30 combines with J gene TRBJ1-1; D is unclear. CDR1 GTSNPN and CDR2 SVGIG come from the germline V gene (reference sequence). This CDR3 comprises 12 residues. V was clipped by 0 bases and J by 5 bases, with 7 bases between them. CDR3 in DNA: TGTGCCTGGAGTGTTACCGGGACTGAAGCTTTCTTT. It encodes CAWSVTGTEAFF.

The V call is TRBV7-9, the J call TRBJ2-7; D is perhaps TRBD2 (7 bases). The V and J ends lost 5 bases and 3 bases respectively, with 17 bases between them. Germline loops: CDR1 SEHNR, CDR2 FQNEAQ (reference sequence). The CDR3 sequence is 15 residues long. This CDR3 is CASSVLGGRNYEQYF. The CDR3 DNA sequence: TGTGCCAGCAGCGTTCTCGGGGGGCGGAACTACGAGCAGTACTTC.

V usage is TRBV28 and J usage is TRBJ1-3; the D gene is possibly TRBD1 (5 bases). This CDR3 contains 17 residues. Germline V gives CDR1 MDHEN, CDR2 SYDVKM. The germline V and J ends were trimmed by 6 bases and 0 bases, with 18 bases remaining between them. The CDR3 DNA follows: TGTGCCAGCAGACCGCTAGGGGATCTCCTCTCTGGAAACACCATATATTTT. It yields the protein CASRPLGDLLSGNTIYF. Full variable domain (outside the CDR3, taken from reference TRBV28 and TRBJ1-3): DVKVTQSSRYLVKRTGEKVFLECVQDMDHENMFWYRQDPGLGLRLIYFSYDVKMKEKGDIPEGYSVSREKKERFSLILESASTNQTSMYLCASRPLGDLLSGNTIYFGEGSWLTVV.

The chain links TRBV5-1 to TRBJ1-1, with TRBD1 identical over 9 bases. Germline V gene sequence: CDR1 SGHRS, CDR2 YFSETQ. The length of the CDR3 is 15 residues. The J segment lost 4 bases and the V segment lost 4 bases, leaving 8 bases of the junction unmatched. CDR3 loop: CASSLTGGAGTEAFF. CDR3 nucleotide sequence: TGCGCCAGCAGCCTAACAGGGGGCGCGGGCACTGAAGCTTTCTTT.

V is TRBV5-4 and J is TRBJ2-3, with TRBD2 matching 7 bases. The CDR3 is 16 amino acids. Looked up from germline, CDR1 is SGHNT and CDR2 is YYREEE (reference sequence). V trimming: 4 bases; J trimming: 4 bases; junction bases outside the gene matches: 12. CDR3 sequence reads: CASSLAAGAAADTQYF. Written as DNA, the CDR3 is TGTGCCAGCAGCCTGGCGGCGGGAGCGGCGGCAGATACGCAGTATTTT. Looking up the rest from reference TRBV5-4 and TRBJ2-3 gives the full variable domain: ETGVTQSPTHLIKTRGQQVTLRCSSQSGHNTVSWYQQALGQGPQFIFQYYREEENGRGNFPPRFSGLQFPNYSSELNVNALELDDSALYLCASSLAAGAAADTQYFGPGTRLTVL.